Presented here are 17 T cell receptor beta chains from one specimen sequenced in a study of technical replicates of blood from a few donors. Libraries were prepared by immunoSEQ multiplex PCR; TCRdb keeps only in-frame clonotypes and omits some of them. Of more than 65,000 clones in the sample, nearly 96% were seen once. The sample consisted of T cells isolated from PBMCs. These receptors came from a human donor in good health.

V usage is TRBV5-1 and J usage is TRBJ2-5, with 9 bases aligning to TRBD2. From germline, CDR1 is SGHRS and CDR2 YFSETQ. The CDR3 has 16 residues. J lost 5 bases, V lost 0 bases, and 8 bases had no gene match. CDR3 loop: CASSLAGLAGIETQYF. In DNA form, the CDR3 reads TGCGCCAGCAGCTTGGCCGGGCTAGCGGGAATTGAGACCCAGTACTTC. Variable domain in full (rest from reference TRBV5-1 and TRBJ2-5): KAGVTQTPRYLIKTRGQQVTLSCSPISGHRSVSWYQQTPGQGLQFLFEYFSETQRNKGNFPGRFSGRQFSNSRSEMNVSTLELGDSALYLCASSLAGLAGIETQYFGPGTRLLVL.

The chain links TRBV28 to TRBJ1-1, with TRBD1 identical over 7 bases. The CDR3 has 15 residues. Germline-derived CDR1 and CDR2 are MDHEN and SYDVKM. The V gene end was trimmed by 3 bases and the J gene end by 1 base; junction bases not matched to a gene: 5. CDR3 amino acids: CASSLPGGPNTEAFF. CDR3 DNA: TGTGCCAGCAGTTTGCCAGGGGGTCCGAACACTGAAGCTTTCTTT.

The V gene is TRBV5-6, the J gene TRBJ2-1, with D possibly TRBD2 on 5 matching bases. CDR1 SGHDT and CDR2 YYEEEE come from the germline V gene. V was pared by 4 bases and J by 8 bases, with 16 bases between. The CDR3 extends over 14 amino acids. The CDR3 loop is CASSPGLESDEQFF. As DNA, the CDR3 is TGTGCCAGCAGCCCCGGACTGGAGTCCGATGAGCAGTTCTTC.

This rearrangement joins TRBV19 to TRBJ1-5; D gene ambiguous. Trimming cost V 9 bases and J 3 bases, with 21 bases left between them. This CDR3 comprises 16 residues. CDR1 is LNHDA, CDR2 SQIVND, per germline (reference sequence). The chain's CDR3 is CARTRSYGLNNQPQHF. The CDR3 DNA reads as TGTGCCAGGACACGAAGCTATGGGTTGAACAATCAGCCCCAGCATTTT.

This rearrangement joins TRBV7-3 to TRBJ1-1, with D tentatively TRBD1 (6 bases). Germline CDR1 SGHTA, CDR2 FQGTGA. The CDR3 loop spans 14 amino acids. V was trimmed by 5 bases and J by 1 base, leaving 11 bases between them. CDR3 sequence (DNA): TGTGCCAGCAGCGCCCAGACAGGGAACACTGAAGCTTTCTTT. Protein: CASSAQTGNTEAFF. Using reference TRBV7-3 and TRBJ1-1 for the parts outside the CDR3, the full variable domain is GAGVSQTPSNKVTEKGKYVELRCDPISGHTALYWYRQSLGQGPEFLIYFQGTGAADDSGLPNDRFFAVRPEGSVSTLKIQRTERGDSAVYLCASSAQTGNTEAFFGQGTRLTVV.

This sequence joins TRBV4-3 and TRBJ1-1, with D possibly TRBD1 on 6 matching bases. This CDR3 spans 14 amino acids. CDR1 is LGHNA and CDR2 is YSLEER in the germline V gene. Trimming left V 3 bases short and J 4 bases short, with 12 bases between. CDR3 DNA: TGCGCCAGCAGCCACTTAGAGGGGGTCACTGAAGCTTTCTTT. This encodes CASSHLEGVTEAFF.

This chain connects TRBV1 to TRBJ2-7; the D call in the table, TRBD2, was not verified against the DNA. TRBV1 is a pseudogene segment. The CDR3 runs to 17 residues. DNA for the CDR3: TGCACCAGCAGCCAAGATCACGCAGCGGGAGGAGGCAACGAGCAGTACTTC. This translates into CTSSQDHAAGGGNEQYF.

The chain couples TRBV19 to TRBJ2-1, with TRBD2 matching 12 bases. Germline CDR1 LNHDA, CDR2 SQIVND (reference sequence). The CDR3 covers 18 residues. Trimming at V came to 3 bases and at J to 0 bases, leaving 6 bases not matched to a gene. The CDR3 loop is CASSIHLAGGTSYNEQFF. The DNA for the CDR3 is TGTGCCAGTAGTATCCACCTAGCGGGAGGGACCTCCTACAATGAGCAGTTCTTC.

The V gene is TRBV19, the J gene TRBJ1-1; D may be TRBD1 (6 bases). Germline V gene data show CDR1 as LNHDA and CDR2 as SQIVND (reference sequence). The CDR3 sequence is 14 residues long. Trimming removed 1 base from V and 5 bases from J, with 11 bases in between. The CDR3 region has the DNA TGTGCCAGTAGTATAGGTTGGCAGGGGACTGAAGCTTTCTTT. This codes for CASSIGWQGTEAFF.

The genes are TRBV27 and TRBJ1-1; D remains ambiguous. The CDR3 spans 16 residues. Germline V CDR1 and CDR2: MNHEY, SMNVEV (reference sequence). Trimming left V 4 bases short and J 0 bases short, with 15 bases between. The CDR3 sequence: CASSSSSGPMNTEAFF. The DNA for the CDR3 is TGTGCCAGCAGTTCGTCTAGCGGTCCTATGAACACTGAAGCTTTCTTT.

The CDR3 DNA reads TGCAGCGTTGAAGGAAGGGGTGGAAACACCATATATTTT. This gives the protein CSVEGRGGNTIYF. The genes are TRBV29-1 and TRBJ1-3; TRBD1 might be the D (5 bases). The V end lost 1 base, the J end lost 3 bases, and 7 bases lay between the germline ends. The CDR3 totals 13 residues. Germline V lookup: CDR1 SQVTM, CDR2 ANQGSEA. The full variable domain, completed using reference TRBV29-1 and TRBJ1-3, is SAVISQKPSRDICQRGTSLTIQCQVDSQVTMMFWYRQQPGQSLTLIATANQGSEATYESGFVIDKFPISRPNLTFSTLTVSNMSPEDSSIYLCSVEGRGGNTIYFGEGSWLTVV.

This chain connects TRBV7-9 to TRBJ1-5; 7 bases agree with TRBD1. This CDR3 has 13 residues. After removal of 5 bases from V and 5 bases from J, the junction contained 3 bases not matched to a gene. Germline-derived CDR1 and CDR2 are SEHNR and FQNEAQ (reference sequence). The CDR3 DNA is TGTGCCAGCAGCCCCGGACAGGATCAGCCCCAGCATTTT. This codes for CASSPGQDQPQHF.

The CDR3 here is CACGTGADNTGELFF. The CDR3 region has the DNA TGTGCCTGCGGGACAGGGGCCGACAACACCGGGGAGCTGTTTTTT. The chain carries TRBV30 and TRBJ2-2; TRBD1 matches 10 bases. From germline, CDR1 is GTSNPN and CDR2 SVGIG (reference sequence). The CDR3 length is 15 residues. Losses at the gene ends were 6 bases for V and 2 bases for J; bases not matched to a gene: 6.

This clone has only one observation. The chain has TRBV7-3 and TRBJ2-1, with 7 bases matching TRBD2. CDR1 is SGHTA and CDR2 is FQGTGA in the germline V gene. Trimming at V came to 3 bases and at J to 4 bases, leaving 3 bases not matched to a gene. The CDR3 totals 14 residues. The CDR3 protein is CASSLGGEYNEQFF. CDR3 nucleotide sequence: TGTGCCAGCAGCTTGGGGGGGGAGTACAATGAGCAGTTCTTC.

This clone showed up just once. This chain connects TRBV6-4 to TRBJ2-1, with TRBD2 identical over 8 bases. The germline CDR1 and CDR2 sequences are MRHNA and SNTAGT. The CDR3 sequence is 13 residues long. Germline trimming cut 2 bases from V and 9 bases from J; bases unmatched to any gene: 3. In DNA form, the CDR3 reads TGTGCCAGCAGTGACCGCCGGGGGGGTGAGCAGTTCTTC. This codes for CASSDRRGGEQFF.

Written as DNA, the CDR3 is TGTGCCAGCAGCTGGGACAGGGGACCCTACGAGCAGTACTTC. This encodes CASSWDRGPYEQYF. The chain links TRBV5-4 to TRBJ2-7, with 10 bases lining up with TRBD1. The CDR3 totals 14 residues. From germline, CDR1 is SGHNT and CDR2 YYREEE (reference sequence). The trim removed 3 bases at V and 2 bases at J, leaving 2 bases unmatched. Variable domain in full (rest from reference TRBV5-4 and TRBJ2-7): ETGVTQSPTHLIKTRGQQVTLRCSSQSGHNTVSWYQQALGQGPQFIFQYYREEENGRGNFPPRFSGLQFPNYSSELNVNALELDDSALYLCASSWDRGPYEQYFGPGTRLTVT.

The CDR3 loop reads CATRSVQGAGIGELFF. The CDR3 DNA reads as TGTGCCACCCGCTCGGTACAAGGGGCAGGTATCGGGGAGCTGTTTTTT. This chain connects TRBV27 to TRBJ2-2; possibly TRBD1 for D (5 bases). The CDR3 is 16 residues long. The germline gives CDR1 MNHEY, CDR2 SMNVEV (reference sequence). V was shortened by 10 bases and J by 7 bases, with 25 bases between the two germline ends.